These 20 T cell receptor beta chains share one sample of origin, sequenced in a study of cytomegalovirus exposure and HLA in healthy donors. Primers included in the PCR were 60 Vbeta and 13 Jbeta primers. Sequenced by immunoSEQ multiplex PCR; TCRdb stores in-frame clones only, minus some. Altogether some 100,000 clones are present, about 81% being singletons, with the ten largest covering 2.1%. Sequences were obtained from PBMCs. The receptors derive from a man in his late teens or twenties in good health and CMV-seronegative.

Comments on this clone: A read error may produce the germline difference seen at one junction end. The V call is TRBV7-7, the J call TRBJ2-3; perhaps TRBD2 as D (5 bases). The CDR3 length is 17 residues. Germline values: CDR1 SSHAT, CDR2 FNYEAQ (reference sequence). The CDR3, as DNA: TGTGCTAGCAGCTTAGCCCGGTCTAGCCGGGTCACAGATACGCAGTATTTT. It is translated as CASSLARSSRVTDTQYF.

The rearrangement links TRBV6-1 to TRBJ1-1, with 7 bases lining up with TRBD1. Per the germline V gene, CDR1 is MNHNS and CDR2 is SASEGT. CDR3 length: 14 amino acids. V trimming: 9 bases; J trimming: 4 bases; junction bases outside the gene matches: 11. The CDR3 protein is CASYRGGGITEAFF. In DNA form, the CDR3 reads TGTGCCAGTTACAGGGGAGGCGGGATCACTGAAGCTTTCTTT.

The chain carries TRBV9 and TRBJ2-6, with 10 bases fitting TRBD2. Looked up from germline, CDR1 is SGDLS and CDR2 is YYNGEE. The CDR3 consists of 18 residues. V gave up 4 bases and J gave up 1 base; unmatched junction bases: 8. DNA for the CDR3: TGTGCCAGCAGCCCCGTCCTAGCGGGAGTGTCTGGGGCCAACGTCCTGACTTTC. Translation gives CASSPVLAGVSGANVLTF.

The CDR3 coding sequence is TGTGCCAGTAGTCCTGGACTGGCAGATACGCAGTATTTT. Its protein product is CASSPGLADTQYF. The chain carries TRBV19 and TRBJ2-3, with D tentatively TRBD2 (5 bases). In germline, CDR1 is LNHDA, CDR2 SQIVND (reference sequence). The CDR3 consists of 13 residues. Trimming took 5 bases from V and 4 from J, leaving 10 bases between them.

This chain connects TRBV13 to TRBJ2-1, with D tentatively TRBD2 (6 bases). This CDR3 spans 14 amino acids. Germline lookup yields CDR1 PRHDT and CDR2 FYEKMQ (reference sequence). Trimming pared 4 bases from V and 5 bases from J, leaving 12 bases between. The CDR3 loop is CASSWGDQDNEQFF. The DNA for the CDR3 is TGTGCCAGCAGCTGGGGGGACCAGGACAATGAGCAGTTCTTC.

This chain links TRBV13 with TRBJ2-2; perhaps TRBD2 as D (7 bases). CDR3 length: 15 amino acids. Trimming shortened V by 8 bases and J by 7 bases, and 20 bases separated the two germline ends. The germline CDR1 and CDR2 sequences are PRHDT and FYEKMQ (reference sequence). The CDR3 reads CASSRRGGAIGELFF. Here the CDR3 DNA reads TGTGCCAGCTCACGTCGAGGGGGGGCCATCGGGGAGCTGTTTTTT. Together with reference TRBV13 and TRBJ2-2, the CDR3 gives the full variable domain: AAGVIQSPRHLIKEKRETATLKCYPIPRHDTVYWYQQGPGQDPQFLISFYEKMQSDKGSIPDRFSAQQFSDYHSELNMSSLELGDSALYFCASSRRGGAIGELFFGEGSRLTVL.

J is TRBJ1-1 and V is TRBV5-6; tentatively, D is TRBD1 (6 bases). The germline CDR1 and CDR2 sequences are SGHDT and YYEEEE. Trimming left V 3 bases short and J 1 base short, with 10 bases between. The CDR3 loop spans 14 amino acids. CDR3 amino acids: CASSWGHPNTEAFF. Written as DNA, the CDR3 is TGTGCCAGCAGCTGGGGACACCCGAACACTGAAGCTTTCTTT. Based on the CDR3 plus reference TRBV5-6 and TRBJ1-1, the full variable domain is DAGVTQSPTHLIKTRGQQVTLRCSPKSGHDTVSWYQQALGQGPQFIFQYYEEEERQRGNFPDRFSGHQFPNYSSELNVNALLLGDSALYLCASSWGHPNTEAFFGQGTRLTVV.

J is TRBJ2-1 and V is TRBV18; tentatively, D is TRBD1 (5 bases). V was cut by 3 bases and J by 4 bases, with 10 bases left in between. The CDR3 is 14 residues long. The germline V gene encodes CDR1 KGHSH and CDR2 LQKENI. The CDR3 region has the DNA TGTGCCAGCTCACCCCAACGACAGTACAATGAGCAGTTCTTC. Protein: CASSPQRQYNEQFF.

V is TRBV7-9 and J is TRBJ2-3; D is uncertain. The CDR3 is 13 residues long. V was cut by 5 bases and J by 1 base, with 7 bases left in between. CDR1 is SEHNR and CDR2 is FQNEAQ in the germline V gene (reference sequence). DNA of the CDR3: TGTGCCAGCAGCGCGGCAGGCACAGATACGCAGTATTTT. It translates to CASSAAGTDTQYF.

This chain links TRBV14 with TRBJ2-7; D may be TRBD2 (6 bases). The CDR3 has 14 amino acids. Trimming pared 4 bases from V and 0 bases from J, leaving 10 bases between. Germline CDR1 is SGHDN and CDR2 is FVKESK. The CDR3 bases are TGTGCCAGCAGCCCCGGACTAAACTCCTACGAGCAGTACTTC. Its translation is CASSPGLNSYEQYF. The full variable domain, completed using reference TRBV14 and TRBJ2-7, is EAGVTQFPSHSVIEKGQTVTLRCDPISGHDNLYWYRRVMGKEIKFLLHFVKESKQDESGMPNNRFLAERTGGTYSTLKVQPAELEDSGVYFCASSPGLNSYEQYFGPGTRLTVT.

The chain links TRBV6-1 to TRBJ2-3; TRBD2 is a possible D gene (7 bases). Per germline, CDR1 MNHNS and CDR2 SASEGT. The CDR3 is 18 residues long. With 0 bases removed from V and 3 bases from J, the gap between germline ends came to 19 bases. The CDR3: CASSEARRGLARTDTQYF. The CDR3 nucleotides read TGTGCCAGCAGTGAAGCGCGGCGGGGGCTAGCGCGGACAGATACGCAGTATTTT.

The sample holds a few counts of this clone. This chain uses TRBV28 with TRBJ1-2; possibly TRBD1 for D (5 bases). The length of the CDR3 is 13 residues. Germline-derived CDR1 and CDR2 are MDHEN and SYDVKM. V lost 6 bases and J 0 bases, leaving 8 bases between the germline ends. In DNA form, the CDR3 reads TGTGCCAGCAGGCTACAGGCTAACTATGGCTACACCTTC. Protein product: CASRLQANYGYTF.

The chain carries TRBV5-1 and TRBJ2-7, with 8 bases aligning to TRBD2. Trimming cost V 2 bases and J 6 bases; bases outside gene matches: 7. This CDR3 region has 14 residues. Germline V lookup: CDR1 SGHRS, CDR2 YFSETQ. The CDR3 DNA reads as TGCGCCAGCAGCTTTTCGCGGGGGGCGACCGAGCAGTACTTC. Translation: CASSFSRGATEQYF.

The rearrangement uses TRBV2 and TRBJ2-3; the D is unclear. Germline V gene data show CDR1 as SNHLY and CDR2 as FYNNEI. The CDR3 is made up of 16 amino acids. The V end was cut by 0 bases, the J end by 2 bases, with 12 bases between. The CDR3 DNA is TGTGCCAGCAGTGAAGCGCTTCGCAGCGTCACAGATACGCAGTATTTT. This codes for CASSEALRSVTDTQYF.

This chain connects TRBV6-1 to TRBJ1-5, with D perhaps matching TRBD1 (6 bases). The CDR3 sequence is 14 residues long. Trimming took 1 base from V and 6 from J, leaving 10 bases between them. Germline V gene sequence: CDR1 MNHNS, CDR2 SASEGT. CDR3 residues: CASSEGTGSQPQHF. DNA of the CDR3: TGTGCCAGCAGTGAAGGAACAGGGTCTCAGCCCCAGCATTTT.

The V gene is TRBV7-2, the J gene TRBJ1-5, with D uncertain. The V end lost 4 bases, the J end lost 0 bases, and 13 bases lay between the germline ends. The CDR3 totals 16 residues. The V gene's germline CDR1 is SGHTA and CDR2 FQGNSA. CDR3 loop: CASSSNILVSNQPQHF. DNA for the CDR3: TGTGCCAGCAGCTCGAACATCCTTGTTAGCAATCAGCCCCAGCATTTT.

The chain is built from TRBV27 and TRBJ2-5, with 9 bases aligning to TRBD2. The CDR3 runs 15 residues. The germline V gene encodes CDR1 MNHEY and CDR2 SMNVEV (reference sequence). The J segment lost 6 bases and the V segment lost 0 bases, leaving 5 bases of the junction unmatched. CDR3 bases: TGTGCCAGCAGTTTATCGTTGGCGGGAGGGAAGACCCAGTACTTC. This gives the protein CASSLSLAGGKTQYF.

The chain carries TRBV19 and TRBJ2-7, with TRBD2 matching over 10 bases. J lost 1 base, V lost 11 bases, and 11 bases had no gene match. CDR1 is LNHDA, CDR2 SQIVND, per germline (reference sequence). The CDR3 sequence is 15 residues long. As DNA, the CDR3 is TGTGCCGCAGGGTCTAGCGGGAGCTTATCCTACGAGCAGTACTTC. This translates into CAAGSSGSLSYEQYF.

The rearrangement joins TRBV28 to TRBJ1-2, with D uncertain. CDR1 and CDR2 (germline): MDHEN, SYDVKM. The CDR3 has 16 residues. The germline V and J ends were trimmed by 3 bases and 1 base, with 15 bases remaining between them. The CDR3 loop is CASSLLLKIDNYGYTF. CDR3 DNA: TGTGCCAGCAGTTTGTTGTTGAAGATAGATAACTATGGCTACACCTTC.

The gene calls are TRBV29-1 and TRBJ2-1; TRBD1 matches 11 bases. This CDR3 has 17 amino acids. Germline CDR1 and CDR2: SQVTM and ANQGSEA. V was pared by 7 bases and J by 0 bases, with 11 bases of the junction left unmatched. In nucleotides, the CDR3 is TGCAGCGCCTGGGACAGGGGGGTCATGAGCTCCTACAATGAGCAGTTCTTC. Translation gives CSAWDRGVMSSYNEQFF.